This TCR beta chain was profiled in a study of blood T cell repertoires in COVID-19. TCRdb keeps only in-frame clones here, not all; method: immunoSEQ multiplex PCR. The sample has 150,000 to 200,000 clones; about nine tenths are singletons. The CDR3 has 14 residues. The V gene's germline CDR1 is SGHRS and CDR2 YFSETQ. The V end lost 2 bases, the J end lost 0 bases, and 8 bases lay between the germline ends. This clone has just one count. Other DNA sequences in the same sample also yield this CDR3. The sample taken for sequencing was peripheral blood. This receptor was identified in a middle-aged man with acute or convalescent COVID-19. This sequence joins TRBV5-1 and TRBJ1-1; D gene unclear. The CDR3 region has the DNA TGCGCCAGCAGCTTAGTCCAGATGAACACTGAAGCTTTCTTT. It encodes CASSLVQMNTEAFF.